Reported below is one T cell receptor (beta chain). What it binds is unknown. The data belong to a study of OX40 agonist ivuxolimab in advanced cancers. Broader study findings: Researchers report that CD8+ T cells had, on average, more expanded clones than CD4+.

The data were produced by immunoSEQ multiplex PCR, yet TCRdb's version contains in-frame clones alone and is incomplete. The sample has 40,000 to 45,000 clones, 70% to 90% seen once; the top ten hold 13%. Germline V gene lookup returns CDR1 PRHDT and CDR2 FYEKMQ (reference sequence). This CDR3 is 13 amino acids long. Deletions cut 1 base from V and 6 bases from J, with 8 bases between. Source: CD4+ or CD8+ T cells sorted from blood, taken in a trial of the OX40 agonist ivuxolimab. The receptor comes from an adult with an advanced solid tumor such as melanoma, head and neck, liver or kidney cancer. The chain employs TRBV13 and TRBJ2-3; possibly TRBD1 for D (6 bases). The CDR3 DNA follows: TGTGCCAGCAGCTTAGACAGGGTGGATACGCAGTATTTT. Translating gives CASSLDRVDTQYF.